The source of this TCR beta chain is a study of cytomegalovirus exposure and HLA in healthy donors (dated by TCRdb to between 2016 and 2019). Looking at the study overall: According to an earlier analysis of 550 to 750 of the donors, 200 million or so T cells yielded 95 million to 140 million unique TCR beta sequences and more than 250 Gb of sequence data. An early release covering roughly 640 HLA-typed donors comprised about 300 gigabases of sequencing data and roughly 85 million unique TCR sequences. Of the 300 to 400 genotyped donors, approximately 83% fell in the genetic ancestry cluster associated with self-reported Caucasian donors. The study aimed to test whether cataloging public T cell receptors could reveal signatures of past pathogen exposure. The T cell repertoires of under 700 subjects were profiled by immunosequencing and related to cytomegalovirus serostatus. Besides the first cohort of 500 to 700 subjects, a separate validation cohort made up of 120 different subjects was used. To predict cytomegalovirus infection status, the study brought together high-throughput TCR immunosequencing, statistical association of individual TCRs with disease status, and machine learning. To study patterns of TCR occurrence, a later analysis re-analyzed previously published TCR beta repertoires from around 700 donors and added high-resolution HLA genotyping. Rather than using new phenotypic data, the later analysis identified candidate immune exposures from TCR beta sequences and from how often those sequences occurred across donors. An earlier analysis of some 500 of the donors applied high-throughput TCR beta sequencing to assess whether each TCR beta V gene segment acted as functional or pseudogenic. Alongside the repertoire data, information on donor age, sex, ethnicity and CMV serostatus was compiled. A later genetic analysis took genome-wide SNP genotypes for about 65% of the 666 donors and used that subset as a discovery cohort. All discovery cohort repertoires had been generated using a single sequencing platform. HLA typing covered class I and class II loci at four-digit resolution. The number of typed donors differed by locus: about 620-640 for A, B, C, DRB1 and DQB1; approximately 520 for DQA1; approximately 600 for DPA1; and approximately 450 for DPB1. Roughly five DR-DQ haplotypes were handled as single units for association and clustering, since linkage in the cohort was strong. Among around 400 genotyped donors of the cohort, an average of about 240,000 unique TCR beta nucleotide sequences was sequenced per donor, of which approximately 18% were non-productive.

In the germline V gene (reference sequence), CDR1 corresponds to LNHDA and CDR2 to SQIVND. V is trimmed back by 6 bases and J by 7 bases, and the junction contains 5 bases that no gene match accounts for. The CDR3 spans 13 residues, from the cysteine through the phenylalanine. Only the CDR3 DNA is retained, 39 bases long and in frame from the first base. Libraries came from the immunoSEQ multiplex PCR assay. For the multiplex PCR, a mixture combining 60 forward primers for TCR Vbeta segments and 13 reverse primers for TCR Jbeta segments was used. The CDR3 region of rearranged TCR beta genes was amplified from genomic DNA with a multiplex PCR assay. The amplified TCR beta libraries were sequenced on the Illumina HiSeq System as 87-base-pair reads. Regarding the original processing steps: In a later analysis, roughly 80 million unique TCR beta chains were counted across the approximately 640 repertoires, and roughly 10 million of these chains were shared by at least two donors. A nearest-neighbor algorithm error-corrected the raw reads and collapsed the reads into unique sequences, merging closely related sequences to remove PCR and sequencing errors. V, D and J gene segments were assigned by aligning CDR3 sequences to IMGT reference sequences. For a sequence to be retained, a match of at least six nucleotides was required to both a V gene segment and a J gene segment. A rearrangement counted as productive if the CDR3 had no stop codons and remained in frame with V and J, and every other rearrangement counted as non-productive. CDR3 was defined by IMGT convention, running from the second conserved V-encoded cysteine to the conserved J-encoded phenylalanine. The earlier analysis of roughly 590 of the donors excluded any sequence lacking an unambiguous match to a single V gene segment. In an earlier analysis of approximately 610 of the donors, V segments were called functional above 56.7% productive rearrangements and were called segregating when the between-donor standard deviation exceeded 5%. To diagnose cytomegalovirus status from the catalog of TCR beta chain sequences, a statistical classification framework was built. In a later analysis, TCR nucleotide sequences were compared against IMGT/GENE-DB human TR gene sequences so that V and J genes could be assigned. The TCRdist pipeline was used in a later analysis to assign CDR3 sequences and most-parsimonious VDJ recombination scenarios. A later analysis defined each TCR beta chain by its CDR3 amino acid sequence plus V-gene family, and excluded reads lacking a unique V-gene family. To address suspected cross-contamination and a sequencing artifact, a later analysis removed over 500 highly shared, low-generation-probability nucleotide sequences. A later analysis calculated a clonal expansion index for each public chain from normalized within-repertoire ranks of inferred template counts. A later analysis computed generation probabilities with a VDJ recombination model fitted to out-of-frame rearrangements, and checked the results against IGoR. In a later analysis, TCR-TCR, TCR-HLA and TCR-CMV co-occurrence was scored with hypergeometric tests, and a repertoire-size bias correction was applied to TCR pairs. To estimate false discovery rates, a later analysis permuted the HLA or CMV assignments 20 times. In a later analysis, co-occurring TCRs were grouped with DBSCAN, and TCRdist sequence similarity was added when clustering was performed within HLA-allele-positive subsets. Co-occurrence clustering excluded repertoires with fewer than 30,000 or more than 120,000 public chains, plus five with anomalous nucleotide sharing. As stored in TCRdb, this immuneACCESS dataset retains in-frame rearrangements with V and J assigned. A fraction of the clones does not appear; measured against another copy, unresolved V genes explain less than half of the discrepancy, and the remainder lacks a known reason. The V and J calls and clone size were taken over from that table, and D and trimming were inferred from the DNA. Across this sample there are about 36,000 clones, with approximately 74% seen only once. The ten most abundant clones make up approximately 7% of the sample.

The cohort consisted of hundreds of healthy bone marrow donors. All cohort members were sampled while nominally healthy, although unrecorded immune exposures were likely present. The donor was CMV seronegative and was included in the group of about 400 seronegative cohort members. Every donor gave a peripheral blood sample, and the peripheral blood mononuclear cells from that sample were used for TCR beta sequencing. Genomic DNA was extracted from the blood cell samples with the Qiagen DNeasy Blood Extraction Kit. General conclusions and limits of the study: In vitro tests confirmed that a few of the cytomegalovirus-associated TCR beta chains recognize cytomegalovirus antigens. Specific HLA alleles were associated with 15,000 to 20,000 TCR beta sequences at a false discovery rate of 0.05 in a later analysis. The 87-base-pair reads could not distinguish some IMGT-functional V segments, including TRBV6-2 and TRBV6-3, so those segments were excluded. In a later analysis, several top co-occurrence clusters were reported to appear linked to parvovirus B19, influenza, CMV and Epstein-Barr virus. While some public TCRs were present in many individuals, most TCR sequences turned up only very rarely across donors. In a later genetic analysis, fewer N-insertions in productive TCRs were reported among donors in an Asian-associated ancestry cluster than the approximately 710-donor mean. An earlier analysis of approximately 530 of the donors showed that most TCR beta V segments appeared in productive rearrangements either about 87% or about 30% of the time, which broadly matched IMGT annotations. A group of highly shared sequence variants was considered likely to be a technical artifact of the sequencing pipeline. Linkage disequilibrium might explain the correlated functional status among segregating V segments, but an unknown experimental factor could not be ruled out. Because HLA typing was unavailable for some donors at each locus, only the typed subset was used in association tests. The authors suggested that the approach could potentially be extended to other disease states and immunological phenotypes. In a later analysis, HLA-associated TCR beta chains were found to be more clonally expanded and to have lower generation probabilities than equally common non-associated chains. CMV serostatus was the only immune exposure information available for the cohort. In a later analysis, TCR association rates were found to vary across HLA loci, with the most associated TCRs seen for DRB1 alleles and the fewest for HLA-C alleles. In this cohort, only TCR beta chains were sequenced, and detectable features were limited by the absence of alpha or paired-chain data. The classifier was reported to diagnose cytomegalovirus status with high specificity and sensitivity in both the original cohort and the validation cohort. The study gave a list of 150 to 200 TCR beta chains associated with cytomegalovirus. Because counts were too low, some 16 rarely observed V segments, including chromosome 9 orphons, were excluded from the earlier analysis of several hundred of the donors. A later genetic analysis associated a missense DCLRE1C variant with V-gene and J-gene trimming of TCR beta chains, and an independent cohort replicated the association. A further reported finding was that TCR beta sequences accurately predicted the HLA-A and HLA-B alleles for most subjects in the first cohort. According to a later analysis, most CMV-associated TCR beta chains appeared to be HLA-restricted, and the HLA associations seemed to be driven largely by CMV exposure. Assigning TCR associations to individual alleles was difficult when HLA alleles, especially DR and DQ, strongly co-occurred. Presence/absence analyses assumed roughly uniform sequencing depth across donors, an assumption that may not hold.

As concerns this clone: Its target antigen remains unknown. One base away there is no much larger clone; base qualities are not given.

This receptor was identified in a man aged 30 to 45 in good health and CMV-seronegative. The sequenced sample consisted of PBMCs. In this chain, TRBV19 is recombined with TRBJ1-1, and 10 junction bases match TRBD1. The CDR3 here reads CASRTGTGDEAFF. Here is the DNA: TGTGCCAGTAGGACCGGGACAGGGGATGAAGCTTTCTTT.